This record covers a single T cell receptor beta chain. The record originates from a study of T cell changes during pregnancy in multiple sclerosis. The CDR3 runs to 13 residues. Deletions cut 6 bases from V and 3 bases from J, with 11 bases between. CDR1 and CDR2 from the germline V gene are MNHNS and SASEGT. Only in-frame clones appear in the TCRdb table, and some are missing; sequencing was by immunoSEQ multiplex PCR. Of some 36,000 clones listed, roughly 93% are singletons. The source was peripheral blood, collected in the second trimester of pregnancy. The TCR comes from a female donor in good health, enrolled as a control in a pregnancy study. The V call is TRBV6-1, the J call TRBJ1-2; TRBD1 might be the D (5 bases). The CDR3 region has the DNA TGTGCCAGCAGACCCATAGGGGACTATGGCTACACCTTC. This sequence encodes CASRPIGDYGYTF.